Following are 29 T cell receptor beta chains from one sample sequenced in a study of graft-versus-host responses after intestinal transplantation. The antigens these receptors bind are not known. The data were produced by immunoSEQ multiplex PCR, yet TCRdb's version contains in-frame clones alone and is incomplete. The table records some 100,000 clones, 85% to 95% of them present only once. Sample: unstimulated CD8+ T cells sorted from spleen or lymph node cells, taken before transplant. These receptors were taken from a human donor who was the organ donor for an intestinal transplant.

J is TRBJ2-1 and V is TRBV5-1; 7 nucleotides agree with TRBD2. CDR1 and CDR2 (germline): SGHRS, YFSETQ. This CDR3 has 16 residues. The ends lost 2 bases at V and 2 bases at J; junction bases unmatched: 7. The CDR3 nucleotides read TGCGCCAGCAGCTTTCCTCAGGCGGGGGCCTACAATGAGCAGTTCTTC. It translates to CASSFPQAGAYNEQFF.

The gene calls are TRBV20-1 and TRBJ1-1, with unresolved D. The germline V and J ends were trimmed by 1 base and 4 bases, with 4 bases remaining between them. CDR1 and CDR2 from the germline V gene are DFQATT and SNEGSKA (reference sequence). CDR3 length: 11 residues. As DNA, the CDR3 is TGCAGTGCTAGAGCGAGCACTGAAGCTTTCTTT. Translating gives CSARASTEAFF.

This chain uses TRBV29-1 with TRBJ1-2; TRBD1 matches 7 bases. The germline V gene encodes CDR1 SQVTM and CDR2 ANQGSEA. CDR3 size: 13 residues. The ends lost 0 bases at V and 10 bases at J; junction bases unmatched: 8. This CDR3 is CSVEEFGQADYTF. CDR3 bases: TGCAGCGTTGAAGAATTCGGACAGGCGGACTACACCTTC.

The rearrangement links TRBV4-1 to TRBJ2-1; 10 nucleotides match TRBD2. This CDR3 region has 14 residues. With V trimmed by 8 bases and J by 5 bases, 6 bases remained unmatched. Germline assignment: CDR1 MGHRA and CDR2 YSYEKL. Written as DNA, the CDR3 is TGCGCCAGCGGTTTCCTAGCGGGAGACAATGAGCAGTTCTTC. Translation gives CASGFLAGDNEQFF.

The chain is built from TRBV7-3 and TRBJ2-7; 7 positions match TRBD2. V was clipped by 5 bases and J by 0 bases; unmatched bases: 4. This CDR3 has 14 amino acids. Germline V gene sequence: CDR1 SGHTA, CDR2 FQGTGA. The CDR3 DNA sequence: TGTGCCAGCAGCCCTAGCGGACACTCCTACGAGCAGTACTTC. Translating it yields CASSPSGHSYEQYF.

This chain connects TRBV28 to TRBJ2-7, with 7 bases lining up with TRBD1. Germline V CDR1 and CDR2: MDHEN, SYDVKM. This CDR3 comprises 14 residues. The V segment lost 5 bases and the J segment 4 bases; nucleotides outside the gene matches: 8. This CDR3 is CASSPRQGWYEQYF. The DNA for the CDR3 is TGTGCCAGCAGTCCCCGACAGGGTTGGTACGAGCAGTACTTC.

This clone has just one count. The rearrangement joins TRBV27 to TRBJ1-1; D is ambiguous. The CDR3 is 15 amino acids. The V end was cut by 0 bases, the J end by 1 base, with 9 bases between. Germline assignment: CDR1 MNHEY and CDR2 SMNVEV (reference sequence). The CDR3 sequence: CASSLSAGGNTEAFF. In DNA, the CDR3 is TGTGCCAGCAGTTTATCCGCTGGCGGGAACACTGAAGCTTTCTTT.

V gene TRBV6-5 combines with J gene TRBJ1-2; D is uncertain. Between the trimmed V and J ends, which lost 0 bases and 3 bases, there was a span of 14 bases. The CDR3 loop spans 16 amino acids. CDR1 and CDR2 from the germline V gene are MNHEY and SVGAGI. In nucleotides, the CDR3 is TGTGCCAGCAGTTACTCACGGGTCTCCATCGACTATGGCTACACCTTC. Translation: CASSYSRVSIDYGYTF.

This clone showed up just a few times. J is TRBJ1-1 and V is TRBV6-7, with D possibly TRBD1 on 6 matching bases. TRBV6-7 is an ORF for which the function is uncertain. This CDR3 is built from 12 residues. Trimming shortened V by 3 bases and J by 8 bases, and 10 bases separated the two germline ends. The CDR3 DNA reads TGTGCCAGCAGTTATTCAGACAGGGAAGCTTTCTTT. This codes for CASSYSDREAFF.

The V and J genes are TRBV29-1 and TRBJ1-2; D remains unclear. The CDR3 is made up of 11 amino acids. The germline V gene has CDR1 SQVTM and CDR2 ANQGSEA. Trimming cost V 6 bases and J 8 bases, with 13 bases left between them. Here the CDR3 DNA reads TGCAGCGTCCCGGGATCTGGGGGCTACACCTTC. Residues: CSVPGSGGYTF.

The rearrangement links TRBV5-6 to TRBJ2-7, with 11 bases aligning to TRBD1. V shed 2 bases and J 4 bases; nucleotides not matched to a gene: 5. Germline CDR1 SGHDT, CDR2 YYEEEE. CDR3 length: 15 residues. The chain's CDR3 is CASSFLGQGAYEQYF. The CDR3 DNA reads as TGTGCCAGCAGCTTTCTCGGACAGGGGGCTTACGAGCAGTACTTC.

The genes are TRBV27 and TRBJ1-6; tentative D call: TRBD1 (5 bases). Germline CDR1 and CDR2: MNHEY and SMNVEV (reference sequence). This CDR3 is 14 amino acids long. Trimming shortened V by 2 bases and J by 7 bases, and 9 bases separated the two germline ends. Written as DNA, the CDR3 is TGTGCCAGCAGTTTACAGGGTTCGAATTCACCCCTCCACTTT. Translation: CASSLQGSNSPLHF.

The chain is built from TRBV2 and TRBJ1-5; unclear D gene. The germline CDR1 and CDR2 sequences are SNHLY and FYNNEI. The CDR3 covers 12 residues. Between the trimmed V and J ends, which lost 3 bases and 6 bases, there was a span of 6 bases. The CDR3 DNA sequence: TGTGCCAGCAGTGATTCAGGTCAGCCCCAGCATTTT. It is translated as CASSDSGQPQHF.

The chain carries TRBV5-4 and TRBJ1-1; D is unresolved. V dropped 1 base and J dropped 0 bases, with 10 bases sitting between them. This CDR3 spans 15 amino acids. Germline CDR1 and CDR2: SGHNT and YYREEE (reference sequence). The CDR3 is CASSLRRELNTEAFF. CDR3 bases: TGTGCCAGCAGCTTGAGGAGGGAGCTGAACACTGAAGCTTTCTTT.

This chain links TRBV19 with TRBJ1-1; 7 positions match TRBD1. The trim removed 5 bases at V and 7 bases at J, leaving 4 bases unmatched. This CDR3 has 12 residues. Germline V gene data show CDR1 as LNHDA and CDR2 as SQIVND (reference sequence). CDR3 loop: CASSPRQGEAFF. CDR3 in DNA: TGTGCCAGTAGTCCCCGACAGGGTGAAGCTTTCTTT.

The CDR3 loop is CASSQAGFVDREKETQYF. Written as DNA, the CDR3 is TGTGCCAGCAGCCAGGCGGGGTTTGTGGACCGAGAAAAAGAGACCCAGTACTTC. This chain links TRBV16 with TRBJ2-5; a weak D match, TRBD2 (6 bases). V lost 3 bases, J lost 3 bases, and 23 bases lay in between. CDR1 is KGHSY and CDR2 is FQNENV in the germline V gene. The CDR3 contains 18 residues.

The chain recombines TRBV4-1 with TRBJ2-4, with D perhaps matching TRBD1 (5 bases). Trimming left V 1 base short and J 7 bases short, with 14 bases between. The germline CDR1 and CDR2 sequences are MGHRA and YSYEKL. The CDR3 extends over 15 amino acids. The CDR3 protein is CASSQGEDSWNIQYF. The CDR3 coding sequence is TGCGCCAGCAGCCAAGGGGAAGACAGTTGGAACATTCAGTACTTC.

The chain is built from TRBV15 and TRBJ2-7; 8 bases line up with TRBD1. Per germline, CDR1 LNHNV and CDR2 YYDKDF (reference sequence). V dropped 3 bases and J dropped 2; count of bases not matched to a gene: 15. The CDR3 is made up of 18 amino acids. CDR3 residues: CATSSPRQGMFLPYEQYF. DNA for the CDR3: TGTGCCACCAGCAGCCCACGACAGGGGATGTTTCTCCCCTACGAGCAGTACTTC.

The chain recombines TRBV19 with TRBJ2-7, with 8 nucleotides matching TRBD2. This CDR3 has 13 residues. Germline loops: CDR1 LNHDA, CDR2 SQIVND (reference sequence). V shed 8 bases and J 3 bases; nucleotides not matched to a gene: 6. The CDR3 spells CASSAGAGYEQYF. In DNA form, the CDR3 reads TGTGCCAGTTCAGCGGGAGCAGGCTACGAGCAGTACTTC.

The genes are TRBV6-1 and TRBJ2-7; possible D gene TRBD1, 6 bases. The CDR3 runs 16 residues. V was pared by 2 bases and J by 7 bases, with 21 bases between. In germline, CDR1 is MNHNS, CDR2 SASEGT. The CDR3 here is CASSEWTGTQLEEQYF. The CDR3 coding sequence is TGTGCCAGCAGTGAATGGACCGGGACACAGCTTGAGGAGCAGTACTTC.

V and J are TRBV6-5 and TRBJ2-1, with D unresolved. Germline-derived CDR1 and CDR2 are MNHEY and SVGAGI. This CDR3 spans 12 amino acids. The germline V and J ends were trimmed by 6 bases and 10 bases, with 13 bases remaining between them. The DNA for the CDR3 is TGTGCCAGCAGAAGACGGTTGGGCGAGCAGTTCTTC. Its translation is CASRRRLGEQFF.

The chain links TRBV27 to TRBJ2-6; no reliable D call. Germline V lookup: CDR1 MNHEY, CDR2 SMNVEV (reference sequence). This CDR3 has 13 amino acids. With 4 bases removed from V and 3 bases from J, the gap between germline ends came to 4 bases. CDR3 in DNA: TGTGCCAGCAGTTCTTATGGGGCCAACGTCCTGACTTTC. This codes for CASSSYGANVLTF.

The rearrangement uses TRBV27 and TRBJ2-7, with a weak D call TRBD2 (5 bases). In germline, CDR1 is MNHEY, CDR2 SMNVEV (reference sequence). The CDR3 consists of 15 residues. V was trimmed by 5 bases and J by 3 bases, leaving 17 bases between them. The CDR3 DNA reads as TGTGCCAGCAGTAAAAGAGAAGGGAGCAGCTACGAGCAGTACTTC. Encoded protein: CASSKREGSSYEQYF.

This chain joins TRBV9 and TRBJ1-5; 7 nucleotides agree with TRBD1. The J segment lost 0 bases and the V segment lost 5 bases, leaving 5 bases of the junction unmatched. The CDR3 length is 15 residues. Germline-derived CDR1 and CDR2 are SGDLS and YYNGEE. CDR3 loop: CASSEDRFSNQPQHF. The CDR3, as DNA: TGTGCCAGCAGTGAGGACAGGTTTAGCAATCAGCCCCAGCATTTT.

J is TRBJ2-7 and V is TRBV7-6; D is unresolved. This CDR3 is 14 amino acids long. V lost 2 bases to trimming and J lost 3 bases, with 11 bases between them. Germline V CDR1 and CDR2: SGHVS, FNYEAQ. The CDR3 region is CASSLMPGFYEQYF. In DNA, the CDR3 is TGTGCCAGCAGCTTAATGCCCGGTTTCTACGAGCAGTACTTC.

The V and J genes are TRBV29-1 and TRBJ2-7; maybe TRBD1 (5 bases). The CDR3 sequence is 16 residues long. V shed 4 bases and J shed 4 bases, with 23 bases lying between them. Germline V gene data show CDR1 as SQVTM and CDR2 as ANQGSEA. The chain's CDR3 is CSVGGSADSPPYEQYF. CDR3 nucleotides: TGCAGCGTTGGAGGTTCGGCCGACAGTCCCCCTTACGAGCAGTACTTC.

The rearrangement joins TRBV7-9 to TRBJ1-1; D call uncertain. This CDR3 spans 15 amino acids. Per the germline V gene, CDR1 is SEHNR and CDR2 is FQNEAQ (reference sequence). V lost 5 bases and J 6 bases, leaving 19 bases between the germline ends. CDR3 DNA sequence: TGTGCCAGCAGCCCGCGGGGTGGTAATAACGCTGAAGCTTTCTTT. Translation gives CASSPRGGNNAEAFF.

The rearrangement joins TRBV28 to TRBJ2-1; TRBD1 matches 7 bases. This CDR3 is built from 12 residues. Trimming cost V 3 bases and J 9 bases; bases outside gene matches: 2. Germline V lookup: CDR1 MDHEN, CDR2 SYDVKM. The CDR3 loop reads CASSFRGLEQFF. The CDR3 bases are TGTGCCAGCAGTTTTAGGGGGCTTGAGCAGTTCTTC. Drawing the rest from reference TRBV28 and TRBJ2-1, the complete variable domain is DVKVTQSSRYLVKRTGEKVFLECVQDMDHENMFWYRQDPGLGLRLIYFSYDVKMKEKGDIPEGYSVSREKKERFSLILESASTNQTSMYLCASSFRGLEQFFGPGTRLTVL.

The rearrangement links TRBV5-5 to TRBJ2-1; 8 bases are a match to TRBD2. The germline gives CDR1 SGHKS, CDR2 YYEKEE (reference sequence). This CDR3 contains 16 residues. After removal of 4 bases from V and 8 bases from J, the junction contained 14 bases not matched to a gene. Written as DNA, the CDR3 is TGTGCCAGCAGCCTGGATTGGCAGGGGACTAGAGATGAGCAGTTCTTC. Protein product: CASSLDWQGTRDEQFF.